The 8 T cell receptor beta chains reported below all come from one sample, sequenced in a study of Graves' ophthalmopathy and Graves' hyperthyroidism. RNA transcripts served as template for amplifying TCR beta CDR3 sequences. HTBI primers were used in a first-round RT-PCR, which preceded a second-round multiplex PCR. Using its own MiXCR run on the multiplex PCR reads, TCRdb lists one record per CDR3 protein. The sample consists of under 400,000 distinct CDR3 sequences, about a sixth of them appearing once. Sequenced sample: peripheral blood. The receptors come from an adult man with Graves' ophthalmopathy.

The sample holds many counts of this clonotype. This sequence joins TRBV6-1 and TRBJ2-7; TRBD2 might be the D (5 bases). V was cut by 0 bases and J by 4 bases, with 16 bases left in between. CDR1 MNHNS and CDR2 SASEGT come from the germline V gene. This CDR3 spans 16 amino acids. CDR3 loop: CASSEAGESAEYEQYF. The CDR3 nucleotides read TGTGCCAGCAGTGAAGCCGGGGAGTCCGCGGAGTACGAGCAGTACTTC.

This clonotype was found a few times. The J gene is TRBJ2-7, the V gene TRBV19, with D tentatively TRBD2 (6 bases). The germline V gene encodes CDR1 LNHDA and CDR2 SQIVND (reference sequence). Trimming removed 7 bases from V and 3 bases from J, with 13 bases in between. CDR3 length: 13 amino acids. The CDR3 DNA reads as TGTGCCAGTATCCCGGCAGCGGGCTACGAGCAGTACTTC. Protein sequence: CASIPAAGYEQYF.

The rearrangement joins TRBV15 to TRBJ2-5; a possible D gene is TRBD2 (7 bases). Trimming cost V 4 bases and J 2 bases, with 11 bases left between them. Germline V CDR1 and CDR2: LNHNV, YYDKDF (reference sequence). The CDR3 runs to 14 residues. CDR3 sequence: CATSTRGGQETQYF. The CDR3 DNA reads TGTGCCACCAGCACAAGGGGGGGACAAGAGACCCAGTACTTC.

CDR3 residues: CASSAGQGEEHGYTF. In DNA form, the CDR3 reads TGTGCCAGCAGTGCGGGACAGGGAGAGGAGCATGGCTACACCTTC. The chain uses TRBV6-1 and TRBJ1-2, with 9 bases aligning to TRBD1. J lost 6 bases, V lost 4 bases, and 9 bases had no gene match. In germline, CDR1 is MNHNS, CDR2 SASEGT. The CDR3 runs 15 residues.

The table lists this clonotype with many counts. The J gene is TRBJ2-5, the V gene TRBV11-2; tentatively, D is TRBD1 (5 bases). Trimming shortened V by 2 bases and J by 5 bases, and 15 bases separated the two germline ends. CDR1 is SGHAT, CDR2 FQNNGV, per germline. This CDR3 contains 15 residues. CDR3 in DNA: TGTGCCAGCAGCTTATTCCAGGGCGTGCAGGAGACCCAGTACTTC. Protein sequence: CASSLFQGVQETQYF.

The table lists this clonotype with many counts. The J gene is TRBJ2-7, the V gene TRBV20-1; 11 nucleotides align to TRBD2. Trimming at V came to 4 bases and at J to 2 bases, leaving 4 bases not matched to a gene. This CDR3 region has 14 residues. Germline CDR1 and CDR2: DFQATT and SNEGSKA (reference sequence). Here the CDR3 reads CSAKKLAGAYEQYF. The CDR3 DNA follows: TGCAGTGCTAAGAAACTAGCGGGAGCCTACGAGCAGTACTTC.

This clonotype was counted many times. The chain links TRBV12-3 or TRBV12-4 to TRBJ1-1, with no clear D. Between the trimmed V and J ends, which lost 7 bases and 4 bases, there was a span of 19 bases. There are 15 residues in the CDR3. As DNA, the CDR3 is TGTGCCAGCACCGCCCGGACCGAGGGATCCACTGAAGCTTTCTTT. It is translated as CASTARTEGSTEAFF.

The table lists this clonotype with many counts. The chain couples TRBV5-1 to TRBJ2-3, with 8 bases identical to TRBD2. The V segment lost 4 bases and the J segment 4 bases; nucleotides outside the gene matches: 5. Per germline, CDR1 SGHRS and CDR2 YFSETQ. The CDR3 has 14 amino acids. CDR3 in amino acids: CASSLQRESDTQYF. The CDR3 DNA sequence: TGCGCCAGCAGCCTCCAGCGGGAGTCAGATACGCAGTATTTT.